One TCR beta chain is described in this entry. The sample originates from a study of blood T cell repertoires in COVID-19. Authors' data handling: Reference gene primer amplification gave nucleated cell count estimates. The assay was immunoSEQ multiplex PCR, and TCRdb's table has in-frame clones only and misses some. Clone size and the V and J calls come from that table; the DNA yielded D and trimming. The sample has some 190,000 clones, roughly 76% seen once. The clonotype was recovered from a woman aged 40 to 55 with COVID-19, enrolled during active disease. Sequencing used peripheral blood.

CDR3 sequence: CASSDPGRGPNTEAFF. The CDR3 coding sequence is TGTGCCAGCAGTGACCCCGGCAGGGGACCGAACACTGAAGCTTTCTTT. The genes are TRBV2 and TRBJ1-1, with D tentatively TRBD1 (6 bases). The CDR3 totals 16 residues. Trimming stripped 3 bases from V and 1 base from J, with 15 bases between. Germline-derived CDR1 and CDR2 are SNHLY and FYNNEI.